This T cell receptor (beta chain) is from a study of blood T cell repertoires in COVID-19 (TCRdb year 2020). Broadly, across the study: Samples covering the acute and convalescent phases of COVID-19 were provided by collaborators in the United States, Italy and Spain. Nearly every sample came with metadata listing a de-identified subject ID, COVID-19 status, age in years and sex. Where available, HLA class I and class II types were taken from metadata supplied by the sample provider and were not determined by assay-based typing. The prospective study material was composed of cDNA or gDNA derived from T cells, B-cell-depleted T cells, or PBMCs. The repertoires were released in a freely available public database meant as a resource for research on the immune response to SARS-CoV-2. The samples were drawn from the first 160 participants of the ongoing ImmuneRACE study and from roughly 1,300 subjects provided by 6 global collaborators. The dataset comprised deeply sampled blood TCRbeta repertoires from subjects exposed to, actively infected with, or recovered from COVID-19. What the research found in general, with its limitations: How much clinical and demographic metadata was included differed by source and by participant, and the metadata was provided uncurated.

The immunoSEQ Assay, a bias-controlled multiplex PCR, was used to amplify TCRbeta CDR3 regions from genomic DNA. The original methods were these. The number of nucleated cells in each sample was estimated from the amplification of reference gene primers within the assay. To quantify the absolute abundance of each unique TCRbeta CDR3 rearrangement, sequence reads were collapsed and filtered. For each sample, productive Simpson clonality was calculated as the square root of Simpson's diversity index across productive rearrangements. This immuneACCESS table, as held by TCRdb, lists in-frame sequences with V and J called but not all clones. Of the missing ones, under half trace to an unresolved V gene in checked studies; the others have no known cause. The V and J calls and clone size were taken over from that table, and D and trimming were inferred from the DNA. This sample comprises 140,000 to 150,000 clones, more than 65% of them detected only once. 4.2% of the sample is held by the ten biggest clonotypes.

There are a few counts of this clone. Its antigen remains unidentified. Base qualities are not at hand, and no much larger clone is one base apart. Spanning cysteine to phenylalanine, the CDR3 consists of 15 amino acids. The kept DNA is CDR3 alone, 45 bases in frame from the first base. Trimming at the junction amounts to 0 bases on V and 4 bases on J, and the germline ends lie 9 bases apart. CDR1 and CDR2 are read off the germline V gene as KGHSH and LQKENI. The collaborating institutions used their own protocols to collect whole blood in K2EDTA tubes. Collaborator samples were shipped for TCRbeta analysis as frozen whole blood, isolated PBMCs, or DNA extracted from either sample type.

This TCR was sampled from a man in his 60s with acute or convalescent COVID-19. The rearrangement joined TRBV18 to TRBJ2-2; the D gene cannot be resolved reliably. The sequenced sample was peripheral blood. Read as DNA, the sequence is TGTGCCAGCTCACCACCCGCGAAAAGCACCGGGGAGCTGTTTTTT. Its amino acids are CASSPPAKSTGELFF.